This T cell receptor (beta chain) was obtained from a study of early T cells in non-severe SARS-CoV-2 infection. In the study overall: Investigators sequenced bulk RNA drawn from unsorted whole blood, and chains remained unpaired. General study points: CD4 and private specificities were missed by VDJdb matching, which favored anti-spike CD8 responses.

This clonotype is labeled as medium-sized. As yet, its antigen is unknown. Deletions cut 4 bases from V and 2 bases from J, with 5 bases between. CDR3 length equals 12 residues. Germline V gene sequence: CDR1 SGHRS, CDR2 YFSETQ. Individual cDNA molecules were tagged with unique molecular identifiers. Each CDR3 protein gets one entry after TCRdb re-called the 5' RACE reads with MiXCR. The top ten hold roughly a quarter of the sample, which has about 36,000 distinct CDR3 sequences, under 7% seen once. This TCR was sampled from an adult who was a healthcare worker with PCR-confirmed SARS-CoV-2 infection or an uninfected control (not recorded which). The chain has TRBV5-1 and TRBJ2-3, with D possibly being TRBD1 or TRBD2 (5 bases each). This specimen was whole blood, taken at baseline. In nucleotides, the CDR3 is TGCGCCAGCAGCGGGACCACAGATACGCAGTATTTT. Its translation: CASSGTTDTQYF.